This T cell receptor (beta chain) was recorded in a study of chemoradiotherapy in HPV16-positive cancers. Study-wide points: Functional assays defining HPV-specific T cells used only a couple of HPV16-positive patients. Candidate HPV-specific clones and E7-related TCR motifs grew in tumor during treatment.

Concerning this clone: What it recognizes is unknown.

Profiling relied on immunoSEQ multiplex PCR, and the TCRdb table lists in-frame clones only, not all of them. The sample holds 3,500 to 5,000 clones, approximately 88% seen once. Samples were taken several times over chemoradiotherapy. This clonotype was sampled from a human donor with HPV-associated anogenital cancer. This specimen consisted of tumor tissue, obtained from a patient who underwent chemoradiotherapy.

Here the CDR3 reads CASSSLTFTGGKGPYEQYF. The CDR3 DNA reads TGTGCCAGCAGTTCGCTAACCTTCACAGGGGGCAAGGGCCCCTACGAGCAGTACTTC. The V gene is TRBV27, the J gene TRBJ2-7; 9 bases agree with TRBD1. CDR1 and CDR2 from the germline V gene are MNHEY and SMNVEV (reference sequence). Trimming removed 4 bases from V and 2 bases from J; junction bases left unmatched: 18. CDR3 size: 19 residues.